The 16 T cell receptor beta chains below come from one sample, sequenced in a study of T-cell reconstitution after alpha-beta-depleted transplantation in children. A library of TCRbeta sequences, prepared with unique molecular identifiers, was generated. A single record per CDR3 protein comes from TCRdb applying MiXCR to the PCR reads. The data hold some 550,000 distinct CDR3 sequences, with under 25% observed a single time. Sample: PBMCs, mostly from graft donor cells, taken 360 days after TCRalphabeta/CD19-depleted stem cell transplant. The source of these receptors is a boy younger than two who had a stem cell transplant for acute myeloid leukemia, so the T cells may come from the graft donor.

In this sample, this clonotype turned up many times. The rearrangement uses TRBV3-1 and TRBJ2-3; D gene uncertain. This CDR3 has 18 amino acids. Germline-derived CDR1 and CDR2 are LGHDT and YNNKEL (reference sequence). Trimming shortened V by 0 bases and J by 2 bases, and 18 bases separated the two germline ends. The CDR3 DNA is TGTGCCAGCAGCCAAGAGGATTTCCAGGACGCAACCACAGATACGCAGTATTTT. Protein sequence: CASSQEDFQDATTDTQYF.

This clonotype was counted many times. V usage is TRBV29-1 and J usage is TRBJ2-6, with D perhaps TRBD1 (5 bases). The CDR3 loop spans 15 amino acids. Between the trimmed V and J ends, which lost 6 bases and 2 bases, there was a span of 14 bases. CDR1 is SQVTM, CDR2 ANQGSEA, per germline. CDR3 coding DNA: TGCAGCGTCTCCAGGGTAGGGGCTGGGGCCAACGTCCTGACTTTC. Amino acid sequence: CSVSRVGAGANVLTF.

This clonotype appeared many times. The chain has TRBV12-5 and TRBJ2-5, with no clear D. Between the trimmed V and J ends, which lost 7 bases and 0 bases, there was a span of 18 bases. Germline loops: CDR1 LGHNT, CDR2 FRNRAP. CDR3 size: 16 residues. The DNA for the CDR3 is TGTGCTAGTGCTAACCACGACATCGAAGACCAAGAGACCCAGTACTTC. Its translation is CASANHDIEDQETQYF.

V is TRBV28 and J is TRBJ1-4, with D hard to call. Deletions cut 3 bases from V and 5 bases from J, with 16 bases between. Germline values: CDR1 MDHEN, CDR2 SYDVKM. The CDR3 extends over 16 amino acids. DNA of the CDR3: TGTGCCAGCAGTTTCCAAGCGGGCGGACTGAATGAAAAACTGTTTTTT. Encoded protein: CASSFQAGGLNEKLFF. Drawing the rest from reference TRBV28 and TRBJ1-4, the complete variable domain is DVKVTQSSRYLVKRTGEKVFLECVQDMDHENMFWYRQDPGLGLRLIYFSYDVKMKEKGDIPEGYSVSREKKERFSLILESASTNQTSMYLCASSFQAGGLNEKLFFGSGTQLSVL.

This chain uses TRBV6-5 with TRBJ1-1; D gene ambiguous. Per the germline V gene, CDR1 is MNHEY and CDR2 is SVGAGI. V shed 0 bases and J shed 3 bases, with 11 bases lying between them. This CDR3 has 15 residues. The CDR3 nucleotides are TGTGCCAGCAGTTACTCGAAAGTGAGCGACACTGAAGCTTTCTTT. This encodes CASSYSKVSDTEAFF.

A few counts support this clonotype. V and J are TRBV12-3 or TRBV12-4 and TRBJ2-7; 7 nucleotides agree with TRBD1. This CDR3 comprises 13 residues. V shed 6 bases, J shed 6 bases, and the junction held 8 bases outside the gene matches. CDR3 sequence reads: CASSLSTGTEQYV. DNA of the CDR3: TGTGCCAGCAGCCTATCGACAGGGACCGAGCAGTACGTC.

This clonotype was seen at least ten times. This sequence joins TRBV12-3 or TRBV12-4 and TRBJ2-1, with D hard to call. The CDR3 spans 11 residues. V was trimmed by 5 bases and J by 4 bases, leaving 3 bases between them. This CDR3 is CASSEYNEQFF. As DNA, the CDR3 is TGTGCCAGCAGTGAGTACAATGAGCAGTTCTTC.

This clonotype was seen at least ten times. The rearrangement uses TRBV12-3 or TRBV12-4 and TRBJ2-1; 8 bases match TRBD1. The trim removed 3 bases at V and 9 bases at J, leaving 7 bases unmatched. This CDR3 spans 14 amino acids. This chain's CDR3 is CASSLARGPSEQFF. The CDR3 DNA reads as TGTGCCAGCAGTTTGGCCAGGGGGCCGAGTGAGCAGTTCTTC.

As for this clonotype: This clone may be a read error of a much larger clone one base away. This chain uses TRBV7-9 with TRBJ2-2, with D perhaps being TRBD1 or TRBD2 (5 bases each). Looked up from germline, CDR1 is SEHNR and CDR2 is FQNEAQ (reference sequence). CDR3 length: 16 amino acids. This CDR3 is CASSPHKLADTGDLFF. CDR3 DNA sequence: TGTGCCAGCAGCCCACATAAGCTGGCGGACACCGGGGACCTGTTTTTT.

This clonotype was seen ten or more times. As DNA, the CDR3 is TGTGCCAGCAGTTACTCGATCGAACAGGGGAGCACAGATACGCAGTATTTT. Translating gives CASSYSIEQGSTDTQYF. The V gene is TRBV6-5, the J gene TRBJ2-3; 7 bases map to TRBD1. This CDR3 spans 17 amino acids. Unmatched junction bases numbered 6, after V lost 0 bases and J lost 0 bases. Germline CDR1 MNHEY, CDR2 SVGAGI.

This clonotype was seen a few times. In DNA form, the CDR3 reads TGTGCCAGCTCAGCCCTGGTTGGCGTCACTGAAGCTTTCTTT. This codes for CASSALVGVTEAFF. The V and J genes are TRBV7-8 and TRBJ1-1; D ambiguous. The V end lost 8 bases, the J end lost 4 bases, and 17 bases lay between the germline ends. The germline V gene encodes CDR1 SGHVS and CDR2 FQNEAQ. This CDR3 is built from 14 residues. Full variable domain (missing parts from reference TRBV7-8 and TRBJ1-1): GAGVSQSPRYKVAKRGQDVALRCDPISGHVSLFWYQQALGQGPEFLTYFQNEAQLDKSGLPSDRFFAERPEGSVSTLKIQRTQQEDSAVYLCASSALVGVTEAFFGQGTRLTVV.

The J gene is TRBJ1-1, the V gene TRBV20-1; D may be TRBD1 (5 bases). Between the trimmed V and J ends, which lost 0 bases and 7 bases, there was a span of 15 bases. The CDR3 extends over 14 amino acids. CDR1 DFQATT and CDR2 SNEGSKA come from the germline V gene (reference sequence). The DNA of the CDR3 is TGCAGTGCTAGAGACCCCGGACACGACCTTGAAGCTTTCTTT. It yields the protein CSARDPGHDLEAFF.

The J gene is TRBJ1-1, the V gene TRBV5-1; D gene unclear. The CDR3 sequence is 16 residues long. Germline lookup yields CDR1 SGHRS and CDR2 YFSETQ. V was cut by 0 bases and J by 6 bases, with 18 bases left in between. The CDR3, as DNA: TGCGCCAGCAGCTTGGGTCGTCTGAGGAGGAGGGCTGAAGCTTTCTTT. Residues: CASSLGRLRRRAEAFF.

The chain combines TRBV20-1 with TRBJ2-6; D is unclear. This CDR3 region has 14 residues. The V gene lost 5 bases and the J gene lost 1 base, with 9 bases spanning the gap. Germline-derived CDR1 and CDR2 are DFQATT and SNEGSKA (reference sequence). CDR3 amino acids: CSAERSSGANVLTF. The CDR3 DNA sequence: TGCAGTGCTGAACGGTCGTCTGGGGCCAACGTCCTGACTTTC.

The genes are TRBV20-1 and TRBJ1-2; D unresolved. Trimming pared 6 bases from V and 0 bases from J, leaving 8 bases between. Per the germline V gene, CDR1 is DFQATT and CDR2 is SNEGSKA (reference sequence). This CDR3 spans 12 amino acids. The CDR3 region is CSAATTNYGYTF. The CDR3 region has the DNA TGCAGTGCAGCCACTACTAACTATGGCTACACCTTC.

The chain couples TRBV12-3 or TRBV12-4 to TRBJ1-5; D not certain. Trimming removed 3 bases at V and 5 bases at J, with 11 bases between. The CDR3 is 14 amino acids. Written as DNA, the CDR3 is TGTGCCAGCAGTTTGGGCAGCCTAGATCAGCCCCAGCATTTT. Translated: CASSLGSLDQPQHF.